What follows are 11 T cell receptor beta chains derived from one specimen sequenced in a study of blood T cell repertoires in COVID-19. The repertoire was sequenced with immunoSEQ multiplex PCR; TCRdb's copy has only in-frame clones and lacks some. The sample lists around 300,000 clones, roughly 90% occurring once. Input material: peripheral blood. These receptors came from a young woman with COVID-19, enrolled during active disease.

This sequence joins TRBV6-6 and TRBJ1-5; 8 bases fit TRBD1. Germline values: CDR1 MNHNY, CDR2 SVGAGI (reference sequence). Trimming removed 7 bases from V and 5 bases from J; junction bases left unmatched: 4. The CDR3 has 13 amino acids. CDR3 DNA: TGTGCCAGCAACAGGGGGGAGTATCAGCCCCAGCATTTT. Amino acid sequence: CASNRGEYQPQHF.

The V gene is TRBV2, the J gene TRBJ2-3; 8 positions agree with TRBD1. V was pared by 6 bases and J by 2 bases, with 4 bases of the junction left unmatched. CDR1 is SNHLY, CDR2 FYNNEI, per germline. The CDR3 has 14 residues. CDR3 in DNA: TGTGCCAGCAGGAAGGACAGGGTCACAGATACGCAGTATTTT. Encoded protein: CASRKDRVTDTQYF. Looking up the rest from reference TRBV2 and TRBJ2-3 gives the full variable domain: EPEVTQTPSHQVTQMGQEVILRCVPISNHLYFYWYRQILGQKVEFLVSFYNNEISEKSEIFDDQFSVERPDGSNFTLKIRSTKLEDSAMYFCASRKDRVTDTQYFGPGTRLTVL.

This chain connects TRBV3-1 (or the pseudogene TRBV3-2) to TRBJ2-1, with 8 positions matching TRBD2. This CDR3 is 15 amino acids long. Losses at the gene ends were 4 bases for V and 10 bases for J; bases not matched to a gene: 12. CDR1 and CDR2 (germline): LGHDT, YNNKEL (reference sequence). Here the CDR3 reads CASSPTPGLVKEQFF. DNA for the CDR3: TGTGCCAGCAGCCCTACCCCGGGACTAGTGAAAGAGCAGTTCTTC.

The chain couples TRBV25-1 to TRBJ1-6; 10 positions agree with TRBD1. The ends lost 0 bases at V and 5 bases at J; junction bases unmatched: 1. The CDR3 consists of 16 residues. Per germline, CDR1 MGHDK and CDR2 SYGVNS. This chain's CDR3 is CASSEYGTGDNSPLHF. The CDR3, as DNA: TGTGCCAGCAGTGAATATGGGACAGGGGATAATTCACCCCTCCACTTT.

The V gene is TRBV6-5, the J gene TRBJ1-6; D not resolved. V lost 8 bases and J lost 5, with 13 bases in between. Germline V lookup: CDR1 MNHEY, CDR2 SVGAGI. The CDR3 spans 14 residues. CDR3 DNA: TGTGCCAGCTCAACAGAGACCCATAATTCACCCCTCCACTTT. Translating gives CASSTETHNSPLHF.

J is TRBJ1-1 and V is TRBV27; 7 bases fit TRBD1. There are 11 residues in the CDR3. The germline V gene has CDR1 MNHEY and CDR2 SMNVEV (reference sequence). The J segment lost 12 bases and the V segment lost 2 bases, leaving 3 bases of the junction unmatched. In DNA form, the CDR3 reads TGTGCCAGCAGTTTACAGGGGGAATCTTTCTTT. Its protein is CASSLQGESFF.

The CDR3 spells CASSPPKGGGSFF. The CDR3 DNA is TGTGCCAGCTCACCACCTAAAGGAGGAGGGTCGTTCTTC. The chain employs TRBV18 and TRBJ2-1; TRBD2 is a possible D gene (6 bases). V lost 0 bases, J lost 15 bases, and 15 bases lay in between. CDR1 and CDR2 from the germline V gene are KGHSH and LQKENI. CDR3 length: 13 amino acids.

V and J are TRBV5-1 and TRBJ2-5; TRBD1 is a possible D gene (6 bases). CDR3 length: 14 amino acids. The germline CDR1 and CDR2 sequences are SGHRS and YFSETQ. Trimming left V 5 bases short and J 5 bases short, with 16 bases between. CDR3 protein: CASSSRSGVETQYF. DNA for the CDR3: TGCGCCAGCAGTTCGAGGTCAGGGGTGGAGACCCAGTACTTC.

The chain has TRBV11-2 and TRBJ2-7; 9 bases align to TRBD1. This CDR3 has 16 amino acids. With 6 bases clipped from V and 5 bases from J, the junction kept 14 bases outside the gene matches. Per the germline V gene, CDR1 is SGHAT and CDR2 is FQNNGV. The CDR3 protein is CASRRGTGGVENEQYF. The CDR3 region has the DNA TGTGCCAGCAGAAGGGGAACAGGGGGCGTAGAAAACGAGCAGTACTTC.

The V and J genes are TRBV12-3 or TRBV12-4 and TRBJ2-3; weak D call: TRBD1 (5 bases). The V and J ends lost 8 bases and 5 bases respectively, with 14 bases between them. The CDR3 totals 13 residues. The CDR3 DNA reads TGTGCCAGCCTCGGCAGGGTTGTAGATACGCAGTATTTT. Its protein product is CASLGRVVDTQYF.

This chain joins TRBV7-2 and TRBJ2-5; 8 bases align to TRBD1. The CDR3 contains 15 residues. Germline lookup yields CDR1 SGHTA and CDR2 FQGNSA. V gave up 5 bases and J gave up 4 bases; unmatched junction bases: 9. The CDR3 spells CASSPGGGTGETQYF. The CDR3 nucleotides are TGTGCCAGCAGCCCAGGGGGCGGGACAGGAGAGACCCAGTACTTC.